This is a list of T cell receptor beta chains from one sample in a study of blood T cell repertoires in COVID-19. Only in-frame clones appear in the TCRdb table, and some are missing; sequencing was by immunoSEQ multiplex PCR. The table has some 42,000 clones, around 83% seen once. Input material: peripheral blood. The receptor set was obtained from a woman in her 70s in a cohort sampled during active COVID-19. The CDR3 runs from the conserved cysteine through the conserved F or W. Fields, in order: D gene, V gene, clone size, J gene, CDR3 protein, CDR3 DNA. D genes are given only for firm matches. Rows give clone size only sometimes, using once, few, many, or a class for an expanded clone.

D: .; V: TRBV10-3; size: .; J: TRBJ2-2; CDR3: CAISADGTAGGGELFF; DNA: TGTGCCATCAGTGCGGATGGGACCGCCGGGGGCGGGGAGCTGTTTTTT
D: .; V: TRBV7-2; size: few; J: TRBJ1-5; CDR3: CASSLVGGSWSQPQHF; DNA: TGTGCCAGCAGCTTAGTGGGGGGTTCATGGAGTCAGCCCCAGCATTTT
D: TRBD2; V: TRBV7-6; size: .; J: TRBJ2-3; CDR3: CASRRTSGRVGDTQYF; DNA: TGTGCCAGCAGGCGGACTAGCGGGAGGGTTGGCGATACGCAGTATTTT
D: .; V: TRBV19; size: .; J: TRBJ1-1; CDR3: CASSISGQGNTEAFF; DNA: TGTGCCAGTAGTATATCAGGGCAAGGGAACACTGAAGCTTTCTTT
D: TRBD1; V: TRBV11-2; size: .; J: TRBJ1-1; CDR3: CASSLGQGHGITEAFF; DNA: TGTGCCAGCAGCTTAGGACAGGGGCATGGTATCACTGAAGCTTTCTTT
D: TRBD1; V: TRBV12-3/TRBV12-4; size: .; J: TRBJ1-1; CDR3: CASSEQGARAFF; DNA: TGTGCCAGCAGTGAACAGGGGGCGCGGGCTTTCTTT
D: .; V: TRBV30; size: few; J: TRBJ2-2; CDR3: CAWRRETANTGELFF; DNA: TGTGCCTGGAGACGGGAGACAGCGAACACCGGGGAGCTGTTTTTT
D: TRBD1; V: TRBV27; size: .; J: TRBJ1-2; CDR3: CASSQQGGGYTF; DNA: TGTGCCAGCAGCCAACAGGGGGGAGGCTACACCTTC
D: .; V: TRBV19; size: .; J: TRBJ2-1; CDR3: CASSQGAGDNEQFF; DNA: TGTGCCAGTAGTCAGGGGGCGGGGGACAATGAGCAGTTCTTC
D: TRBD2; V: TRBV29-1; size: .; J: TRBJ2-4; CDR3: CSVSREGVIQYF; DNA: TGCAGCGTTTCGCGGGAGGGTGTCATTCAGTACTTC
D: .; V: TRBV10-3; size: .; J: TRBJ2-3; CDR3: CAISGQASTDTQYF; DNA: TGTGCCATCAGTGGACAGGCTAGCACAGATACGCAGTATTTT
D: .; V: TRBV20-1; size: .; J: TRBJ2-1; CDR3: CEGEPYNEQFF; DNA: TGCGAGGGAGAGCCCTACAATGAGCAGTTCTTC
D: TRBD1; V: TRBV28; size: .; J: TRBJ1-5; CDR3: CASSLHRGLSNQPQHF; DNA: TGTGCCAGCAGTCTACACAGGGGGCTTAGCAATCAGCCCCAGCATTTT
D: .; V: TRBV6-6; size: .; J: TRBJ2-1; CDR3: CASSYSTVSYNEQFF; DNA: TGTGCCAGCAGTTACTCGACAGTCTCCTACAATGAGCAGTTCTTC
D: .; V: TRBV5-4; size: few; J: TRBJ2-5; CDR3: CASSLRDPPETQYF; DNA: TGTGCCAGCAGCTTGCGAGATCCCCCGGAGACCCAGTACTTC
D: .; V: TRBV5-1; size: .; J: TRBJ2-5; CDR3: CASSLGVEGAGETQYF; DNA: TGCGCCAGCAGCTTGGGCGTGGAAGGGGCAGGAGAGACCCAGTACTTC
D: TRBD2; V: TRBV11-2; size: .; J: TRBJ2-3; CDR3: CASSLDREDTDTQYF; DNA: TGTGCCAGCAGTTTAGACCGGGAGGACACAGATACGCAGTATTTT
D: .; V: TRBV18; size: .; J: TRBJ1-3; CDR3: CASSQDRFSGNTIYF; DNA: TGTGCCAGCTCACAAGACAGGTTCTCTGGAAACACCATATATTTT
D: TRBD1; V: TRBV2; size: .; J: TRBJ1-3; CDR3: CASSRDRGRFGNTIYF; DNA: TGTGCCAGCAGCCGCGACAGGGGGCGATTCGGAAACACCATATATTTT
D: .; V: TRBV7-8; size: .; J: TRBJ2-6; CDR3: CASSLAGASGANVLTF; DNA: TGTGCCAGCAGCTTAGCGGGAGCTTCCGGGGCCAACGTCCTGACTTTC
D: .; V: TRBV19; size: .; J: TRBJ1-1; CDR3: CASSPDRRWGNTEAFF; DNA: TGTGCCAGTAGCCCCGACAGGAGGTGGGGGAACACTGAAGCTTTCTTT
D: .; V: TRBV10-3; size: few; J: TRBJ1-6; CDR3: CATLDIVGTAPLHF; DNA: TGTGCCACCCTCGATATCGTAGGAACAGCACCCCTCCACTTT
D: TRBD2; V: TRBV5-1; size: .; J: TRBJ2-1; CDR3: CASSVSGSSYNEQFF; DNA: TGCGCCAGCAGCGTTAGCGGGAGCTCCTACAATGAGCAGTTCTTC
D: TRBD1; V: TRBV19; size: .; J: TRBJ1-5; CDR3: CASSFQGARQPQHF; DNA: TGTGCCAGTAGTTTCCAGGGGGCACGTCAGCCCCAGCATTTT
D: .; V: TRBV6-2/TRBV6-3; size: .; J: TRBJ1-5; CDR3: CASRPTGMGNQPQHF; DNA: TGTGCCAGCAGGCCTACAGGGATGGGCAATCAGCCCCAGCATTTT
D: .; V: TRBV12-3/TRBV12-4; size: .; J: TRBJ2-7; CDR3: CASSFGISYEQYF; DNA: TGTGCCAGCAGTTTTGGCATCTCCTACGAGCAGTACTTC
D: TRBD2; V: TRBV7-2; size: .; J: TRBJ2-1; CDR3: CASSPPGLAVDNEQFF; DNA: TGTGCCAGCAGCCCGCCGGGACTAGCGGTCGACAATGAGCAGTTCTTC
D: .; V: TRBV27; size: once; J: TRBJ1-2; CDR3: CASSFRGQRANYGYTF; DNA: TGTGCCAGCAGTTTTAGAGGCCAGAGAGCTAACTATGGCTACACCTTC
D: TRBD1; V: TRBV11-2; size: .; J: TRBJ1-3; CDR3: CASRITGGTIYF; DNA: TGTGCCAGCAGAATAACAGGGGGAACCATATATTTT
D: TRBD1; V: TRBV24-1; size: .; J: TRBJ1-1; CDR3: CATSAPGQASEAFF; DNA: TGTGCCACCAGTGCCCCTGGACAGGCTTCTGAAGCTTTCTTT
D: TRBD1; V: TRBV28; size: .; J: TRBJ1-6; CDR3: CASSLGTGGLNSPLHF; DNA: TGTGCCAGCAGTTTGGGGACAGGGGGCCTTAATTCACCCCTCCACTTT
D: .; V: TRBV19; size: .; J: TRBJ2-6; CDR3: CASTRRGRNGANVLTF; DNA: TGTGCCAGTACCCGGAGGGGGCGCAATGGGGCCAACGTCCTGACTTTC
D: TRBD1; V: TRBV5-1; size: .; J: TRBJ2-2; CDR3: CASSLGQGVGTGELFF; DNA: TGCGCCAGCAGCTTGGGGCAGGGGGTCGGTACCGGGGAGCTGTTTTTT
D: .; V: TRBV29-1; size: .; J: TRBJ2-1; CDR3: CSVNWFNEQFF; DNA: TGCAGCGTGAACTGGTTCAATGAGCAGTTCTTC
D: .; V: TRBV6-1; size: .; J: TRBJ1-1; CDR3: CASSEYILNTEAFF; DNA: TGTGCCAGCAGTGAGTACATCTTGAACACTGAAGCTTTCTTT
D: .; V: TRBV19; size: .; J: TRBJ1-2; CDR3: CASSFQTDSIYGYTF; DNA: TGTGCCAGTAGTTTCCAGACAGACTCCATCTATGGCTACACCTTC
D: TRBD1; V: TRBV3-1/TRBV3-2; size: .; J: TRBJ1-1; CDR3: CASSLQGAGNTEAFF; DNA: TGTGCCAGCAGCCTGCAGGGGGCGGGGAACACTGAAGCTTTCTTT
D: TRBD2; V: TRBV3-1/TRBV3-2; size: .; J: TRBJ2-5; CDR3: CASSQGGLAQETQYF; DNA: TGTGCCAGCAGCCAAGGCGGACTAGCCCAAGAGACCCAGTACTTC
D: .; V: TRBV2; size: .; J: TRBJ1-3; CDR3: CASNAGGNTIYF; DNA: TGTGCCAGCAACGCGGGGGGAAACACCATATATTTT
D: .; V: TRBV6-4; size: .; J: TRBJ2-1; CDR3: CASSDYSSSRGEQFF; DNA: TGTGCCAGCAGTGACTATTCTAGCTCCCGGGGGGAGCAGTTCTTC
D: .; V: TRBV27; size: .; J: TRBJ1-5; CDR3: CASKSENSNQPQHF; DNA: TGTGCCAGCAAATCTGAGAATAGCAATCAGCCCCAGCATTTT
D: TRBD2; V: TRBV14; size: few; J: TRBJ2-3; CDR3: CASSQPKSTSIDTQYF; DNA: TGTGCCAGCAGCCAACCCAAATCGACTAGCATTGATACGCAGTATTTT
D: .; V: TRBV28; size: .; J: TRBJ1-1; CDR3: CASSLFGGANTEAFF; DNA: TGTGCCAGCAGTTTATTTGGGGGCGCGAACACTGAAGCTTTCTTT
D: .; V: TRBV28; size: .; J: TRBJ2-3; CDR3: CASSLGHAKTQYF; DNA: TGTGCCAGCAGTTTAGGACACGCCAAGACGCAGTATTTT
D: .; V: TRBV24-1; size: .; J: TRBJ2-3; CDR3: CATSDLGREDTQYF; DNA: TGTGCCACCAGTGATTTAGGAAGGGAGGATACGCAGTATTTT
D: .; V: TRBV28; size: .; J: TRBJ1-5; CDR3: CASSLADGVNQPQHF; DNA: TGTGCCAGCAGTTTAGCGGACGGGGTCAATCAGCCCCAGCATTTT
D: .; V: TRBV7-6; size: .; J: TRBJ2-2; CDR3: CASSRRRVGNTGELFF; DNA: TGTGCCAGCAGCCGCAGGCGGGTGGGGAACACCGGGGAGCTGTTTTTT
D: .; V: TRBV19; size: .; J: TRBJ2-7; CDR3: CASSIGLSEQYF; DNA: TGTGCCAGTAGTATAGGACTCTCAGAGCAGTACTTC
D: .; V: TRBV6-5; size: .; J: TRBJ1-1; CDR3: CASRQHMNTEAFF; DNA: TGTGCCAGTCGACAGCACATGAACACTGAAGCTTTCTTT
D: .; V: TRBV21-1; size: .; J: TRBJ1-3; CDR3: CASSNQQPNTIYF; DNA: TGTGCCAGCAGCAACCAACAGCCAAACACCATATATTTT
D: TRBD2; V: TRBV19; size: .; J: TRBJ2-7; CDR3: CASSIGAGGPYEQYF; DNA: TGTGCCAGTAGTATCGGGGCGGGAGGGCCCTACGAGCAGTACTTC
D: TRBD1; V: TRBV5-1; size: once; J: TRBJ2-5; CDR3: CASSLGQAQETQYF; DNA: TGCGCCAGCAGCTTAGGACAGGCCCAAGAGACCCAGTACTTC
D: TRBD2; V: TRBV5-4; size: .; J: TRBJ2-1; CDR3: CASSRGLAGSYNEQFF; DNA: TGTGCCAGCAGCCGGGGACTAGCGGGCTCCTACAATGAGCAGTTCTTC
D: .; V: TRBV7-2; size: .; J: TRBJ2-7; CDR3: CASSPNQGTYEQYF; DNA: TGTGCCAGCAGCCCCAACCAGGGGACCTACGAGCAGTACTTC
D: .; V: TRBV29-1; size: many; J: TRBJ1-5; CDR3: CSVGRGVNQPQHF; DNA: TGCAGCGTTGGGAGGGGAGTAAATCAGCCCCAGCATTTT
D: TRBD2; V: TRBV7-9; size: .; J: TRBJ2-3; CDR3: CASSLGGGLAVTQYF; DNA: TGTGCCAGCAGCTTAGGGGGGGGACTAGCGGTGACGCAGTATTTT
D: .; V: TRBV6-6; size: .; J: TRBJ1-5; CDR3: CASSYDRDQPQHF; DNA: TGTGCCAGCAGTTACGACAGAGATCAGCCCCAGCATTTT
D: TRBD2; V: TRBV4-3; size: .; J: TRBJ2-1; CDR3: CASSPTSGGFNEQFF; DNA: TGCGCCAGCAGCCCTACTAGCGGGGGCTTCAATGAGCAGTTCTTC
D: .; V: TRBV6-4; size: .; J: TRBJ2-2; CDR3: CASSEVPGETGELFF; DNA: TGTGCCAGCAGTGAGGTTCCAGGGGAAACCGGGGAGCTGTTTTTT
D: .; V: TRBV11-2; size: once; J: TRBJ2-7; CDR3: CASSLAGPYEQYF; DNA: TGTGCCAGCAGCTTGGCAGGGCCCTACGAGCAGTACTTC